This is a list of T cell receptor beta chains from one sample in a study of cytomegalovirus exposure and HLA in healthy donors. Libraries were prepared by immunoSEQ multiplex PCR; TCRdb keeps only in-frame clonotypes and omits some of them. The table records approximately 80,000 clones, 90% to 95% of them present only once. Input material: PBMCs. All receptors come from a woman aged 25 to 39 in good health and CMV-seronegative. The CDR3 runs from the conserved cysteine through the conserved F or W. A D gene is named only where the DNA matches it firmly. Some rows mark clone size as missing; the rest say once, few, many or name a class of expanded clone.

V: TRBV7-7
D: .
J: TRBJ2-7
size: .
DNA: TGTGCTAGCAGCTTAGGTCCGGCGGGCGAGCAGTACTTC
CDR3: CASSLGPAGEQYF

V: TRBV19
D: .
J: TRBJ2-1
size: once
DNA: TGTGCCAGTAGTATTCAGTACTCAGGCAAAGAGCAGTTCTTC
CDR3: CASSIQYSGKEQFF

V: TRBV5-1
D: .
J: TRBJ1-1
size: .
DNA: TGCGCCAGCGTCGGGGGAGGGACTGAAGCTTTCTTT
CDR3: CASVGGGTEAFF

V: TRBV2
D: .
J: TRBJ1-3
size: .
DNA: TGTGCCAGCAGTGAGCAGGCAAACACCATATATTTT
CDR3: CASSEQANTIYF

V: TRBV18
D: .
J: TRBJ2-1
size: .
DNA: TGTGCCAGCTCACCACCCCTCCAGCGGGTAAACAATGAGCAGTTCTTC
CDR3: CASSPPLQRVNNEQFF

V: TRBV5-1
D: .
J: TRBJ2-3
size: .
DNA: TGCGCCAGCAGCTTGCCCCATAGCGACACAGATACGCAGTATTTT
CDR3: CASSLPHSDTDTQYF

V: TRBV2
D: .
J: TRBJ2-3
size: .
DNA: TGTGCCAGCAGTAAGACTAGAGATACGCAGTATTTT
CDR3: CASSKTRDTQYF

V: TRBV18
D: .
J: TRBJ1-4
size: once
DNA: TGTGCCAGCTCACCGGAGTTAGGAGAGGGAAAACTGTTTTTT
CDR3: CASSPELGEGKLFF

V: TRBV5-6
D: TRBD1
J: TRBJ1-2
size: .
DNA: TGTGCCAGCAGCCCGGACAGGAACTATGGCTACACCTTC
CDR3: CASSPDRNYGYTF

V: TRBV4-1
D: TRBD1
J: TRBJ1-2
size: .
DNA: TGCGCCAGCAGCCTAAAACAGGGGGAGCTTGGCTACACCTTC
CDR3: CASSLKQGELGYTF

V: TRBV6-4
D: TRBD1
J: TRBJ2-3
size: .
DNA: TGTGCCAGCAGCCCCGGGACAGGGGCCACAGATACGCAGTATTTT
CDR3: CASSPGTGATDTQYF

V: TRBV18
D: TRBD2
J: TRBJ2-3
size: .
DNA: TGTGCCAGCTCGCCTACTAGCGGGAACACAGATACGCAGTATTTT
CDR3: CASSPTSGNTDTQYF

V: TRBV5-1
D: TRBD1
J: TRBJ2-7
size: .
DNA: TGCGCCAGCAGCTTCGGGACAGCGTACGAGCAGTACTTC
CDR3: CASSFGTAYEQYF

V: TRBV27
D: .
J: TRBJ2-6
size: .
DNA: TGTGCCAGCGGGGCCTCAGGGAACGCTGGGGCCAACGTCCTGACTTTC
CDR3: CASGASGNAGANVLTF

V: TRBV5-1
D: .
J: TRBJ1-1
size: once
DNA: TGCGCCAGCAGCCAACAGGTAACAGGGTCTGTAGGCACTGAAGCTTTCTTT
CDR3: CASSQQVTGSVGTEAFF

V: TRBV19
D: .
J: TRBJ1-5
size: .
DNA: TGTGCCAGTAGTATTAACAGAGGGAGCAATCAGCCCCAGCATTTT
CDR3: CASSINRGSNQPQHF

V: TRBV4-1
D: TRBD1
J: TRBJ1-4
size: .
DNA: TGCGCCAGCAGCCATGTAGTGGGGACAGGCCCTGAAAAACTGTTTTTT
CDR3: CASSHVVGTGPEKLFF

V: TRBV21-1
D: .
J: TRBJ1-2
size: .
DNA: TGTGCCAGCACCCTCTTAGCGGACCCTAACTCCGGCTACACCTTC
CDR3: CASTLLADPNSGYTF

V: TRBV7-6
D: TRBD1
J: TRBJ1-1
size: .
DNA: TGTGCCAGCAGCTTGGGGACAGGGGACACTGAAGCTTTCTTT
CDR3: CASSLGTGDTEAFF

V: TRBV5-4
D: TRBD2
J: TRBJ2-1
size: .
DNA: TGTGCCAGCAGGTTCGCAGGAGCGGGAGCGCACAATGAGCAGTTCTTC
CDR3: CASRFAGAGAHNEQFF

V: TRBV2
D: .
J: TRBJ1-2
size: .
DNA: TGTGCCAGCAGACCGGGGGGTCTTTCTGGCTACACCTTC
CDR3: CASRPGGLSGYTF

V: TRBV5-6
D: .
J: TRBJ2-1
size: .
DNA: TGTGCCAGCAGCCGATCGACTCCGCTCCAAAAGAATGAGCAGTTCTTC
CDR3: CASSRSTPLQKNEQFF

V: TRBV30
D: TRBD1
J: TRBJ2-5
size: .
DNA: TGTGCCTGGAGCCCACAAGGGACAGGAAGGGCAGAGACCCAGTACTTC
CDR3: CAWSPQGTGRAETQYF